This T cell receptor (beta chain) was observed in a study of CD4 T cells in relation to SARS-CoV-2 and coronaviruses. The repertoire was sequenced with immunoSEQ multiplex PCR; TCRdb's copy has only in-frame clones and lacks some. The table has around 54,000 clones, about 90% seen once; the top ten hold about 0.4%. The CDR3 sequence is 14 residues long. V was trimmed by 6 bases and J by 4 bases, leaving 15 bases between them. Looked up from germline, CDR1 is MNHEY and CDR2 is SMNVEV (reference sequence). V and J are TRBV27 and TRBJ1-1; D call uncertain. Input material: naive CD4+ T cells from PBMCs. Described subset: naive CD4+ T cells isolated by negative enrichment. This receptor was obtained from an adult with COVID-19. The CDR3 DNA follows: TGTGCCAGCAGATCCTTGGATTTCGGCACTGAAGCTTTCTTT. It is translated as CASRSLDFGTEAFF.